This T cell receptor (beta chain) was recorded in a study of T cell responses to AZD1222 COVID-19 vaccine. Study-wide results and limits: Of spike-specific TCRs, nearly half reportedly target regions left unmutated in variants. Donors, mostly white British, included more females; clonal diversity was possibly underestimated.

As regards this clone: Its antigen is not known.

The method was immunoSEQ multiplex PCR; TCRdb's version includes in-frame clones alone and lacks a portion of them. The sample yields 100,000 or so clones, 92% seen once. This CDR3 region has 13 residues. V lost 3 bases, J lost 5 bases, and 10 bases lay in between. CDR1 MRHNA and CDR2 SNTAGT come from the germline V gene. The V and J genes are TRBV6-4 and TRBJ1-1, with no clear D. The sequenced sample was peripheral blood, obtained on day 0 of AZD1222 vaccination. The TCR comes from an adult in good health. The CDR3: CASSELWETEAFF. The CDR3 DNA follows: TGTGCCAGCAGTGAGCTGTGGGAGACTGAAGCTTTCTTT.